One sample yielded the 13 T cell receptor beta chains listed below, sequenced in a study of T cells expressing NK-cell markers. TCRdb reanalyzed the 5' RACE reads, giving one entry per CDR3 protein sequence and no DNA. This repertoire comprises about 550,000 distinct CDR3 sequences; its ten largest clones make up 3.5% to 4.5%. What was sequenced was blood T cells: a sorted CD56 or NKG2C T cell subset, CD4+ or CD8+ T cells, or bulk PBMC T cells (not recorded which). These receptor sequences come from a man aged 18 to 30 in good health.

J is TRBJ2-6 and V is TRBV5-1; TCRdb selects TRBD1, and the lack of DNA leaves this call unchecked. CDR3 length equals 16 residues. Germline V gene sequence: CDR1 SGHRS, CDR2 YFSETQ. The CDR3 spells CASSLSGGAGANVLTF.

The chain is built from TRBV9 and TRBJ2-7; TCRdb proposes TRBD1, but this gene call is untestable without DNA. Germline V gene sequence: CDR1 SGDLS, CDR2 YYNGEE. The CDR3 has 15 residues. The CDR3 sequence is CASSPTMTGIYEQYF.

The rearrangement links TRBV12-3 or TRBV12-4 to TRBJ2-1; TCRdb outputs TRBD1, but without DNA this stays unchecked. There are 12 residues in the CDR3. The chain's CDR3 is CASRRENNEQFF.

The V gene is TRBV20-1, the J gene TRBJ2-2; the TCRdb D gene call, TRBD2, has no DNA to confirm it. This CDR3 region has 15 residues. Germline loops: CDR1 DFQATT, CDR2 SNEGSKA (reference sequence). The CDR3 region is CSARDLAGAPGELFF.

The gene calls are TRBV12-3 or TRBV12-4 and TRBJ2-3; the D call of TRBD2 rests on TCRdb alone, since no DNA is present to check it. This CDR3 is 16 amino acids long. CDR3 in amino acids: CASSLSLAGGENTQYF.

The V gene is TRBV7-8, the J gene TRBJ2-1; TCRdb names TRBD1, which stays unverified in the absence of DNA. The CDR3 has 16 amino acids. Germline CDR1 reads SGHVS; CDR2 reads FQNEAQ. The CDR3 sequence: CASSLAGQGIVDEQFF.

The V gene is TRBV20-1, the J gene TRBJ2-1; TCRdb designates TRBD2, a call that cannot be tested without DNA. CDR3 length: 17 amino acids. CDR1 and CDR2 (germline): DFQATT, SNEGSKA (reference sequence). CDR3 residues: CSARPQWWASMGNEQFF.

The chain is built from TRBV10-3 and TRBJ2-1. This CDR3 comprises 13 residues. Germline V gene data show CDR1 as ENHRY and CDR2 as SYGVKD. The CDR3 is CAISEVRLDEQFF.

The gene calls are TRBV5-6 and TRBJ2-4; TCRdb gives TRBD2 as the D gene, but with no DNA this cannot be confirmed. CDR1 and CDR2 (germline): SGHDT, YYEEEE. CDR3 length equals 17 residues. The CDR3 is CASSLPGTSGTKNIQYF.

The chain recombines TRBV30 with TRBJ1-4; the D call of TRBD1 rests on TCRdb alone, since no DNA is present to check it. CDR1 and CDR2 (germline): GTSNPN, SVGIG (reference sequence). The CDR3 spans 13 residues. The CDR3: CAWNTGGDEKLFF.

The chain joins TRBV18 to TRBJ2-1. Germline CDR1 reads KGHSH; CDR2 reads LQKENI. This CDR3 is 15 amino acids long. CDR3 protein: CASSPRGQPSNEQFF.

This sequence joins TRBV20-1 and TRBJ2-5; as DNA is missing, the TRBD2 call by TCRdb cannot be tested. The CDR3 consists of 14 residues. Germline lookup yields CDR1 DFQATT and CDR2 SNEGSKA (reference sequence). The CDR3 spells CSATTLAGVETQYF.

The chain joins TRBV2 to TRBJ2-5; TCRdb picks TRBD1, but there is no DNA to check that call. This CDR3 region has 14 residues. Germline CDR1 SNHLY, CDR2 FYNNEI. CDR3 loop: CASSVTGTQETQYF.